This T cell receptor beta chain was retrieved from a study of memory CD4+ T cells and cytomegalovirus serostatus. The repertoire was sequenced with immunoSEQ multiplex PCR; TCRdb's copy has only in-frame clones and lacks some. This sample carries tens of thousands of clones, roughly three quarters of them seen once, and the ten largest clones take around 0.6%. This CDR3 comprises 15 residues. The germline V gene has CDR1 SGDLS and CDR2 YYNGEE. Between the trimmed V and J ends, which lost 2 bases and 0 bases, there was a span of 9 bases. Single viable CD3+CD4+CD8-CD45RO+ cells were sorted as the memory CD4+ T cells.

This rearrangement joins TRBV9 to TRBJ1-3; maybe TRBD1 (5 bases). The specimen was memory CD4+ T cells from blood. The TCR comes from an adult in good health and CMV-seronegative. The DNA of the CDR3 is TGTGCCAGCAGCGTTCGGGGGTCCTCTGGAAACACCATATATTTT. Translating it yields CASSVRGSSGNTIYF.